The TCR beta chain described here comes from a study of graft-versus-host responses after intestinal transplantation. Study-wide findings and caveats: Recipient marrow contained GvH clones, some of which appeared first in ileum or blood.

V lost 7 bases, J lost 5 bases, and 7 bases stayed unmatched. Germline CDR1 is WSHSY and CDR2 is SAAADI. This CDR3 has 15 amino acids. Measured with immunoSEQ multiplex PCR; TCRdb has only the in-frame clones, and not every one. The sample lists around 71,000 clones, roughly 92% occurring once. Following transplant, bone marrow was collected either from the posterior iliac crest or from another site chosen by the physician. Of note for this clone: Antigen: not known.

This sequence originates from a human patient who received an intestinal transplant, so some T cells may come from the graft donor. Material: bone marrow, obtained nearly 750 days after intestinal transplantation. V and J are TRBV10-2 and TRBJ1-6; 8 bases map to TRBD1. The CDR3 DNA follows: TGCGCCAGCACCCCCCGGGACAGGCATAATTCACCCCTCCACTTT. Translation gives CASTPRDRHNSPLHF.